This T cell receptor (beta chain) was captured by sequencing in a study of human T cells and chemical hapten exposure. Original methodology: The median was around 91,000 TCRs per sample, ranging 23,224 to 690,600. TCRdb re-analysed the 5' RACE reads in MiXCR, keeping a single row per CDR3 protein. TCRdb, not the authors, supplied the V and J calls. The table lists about 81,000 distinct CDR3 sequences, less than 9.5% of them singletons. Total RNA was extracted from unfractionated whole blood. This clonotype has a handful of counts. V was pared by 9 bases and J by 3 bases, with 12 bases between. Germline assignment: CDR1 SNHLY and CDR2 FYNNEI. The CDR3 contains 13 residues.

The sequence came from a male donor in good health. The J gene is TRBJ1-5, the V gene TRBV2; D is uncertain. The CDR3: CASRVSNNQPQHF. In nucleotides, the CDR3 is TGTGCCAGTAGGGTTAGCAACAATCAGCCCCAGCATTTT.